The 25 T cell receptor beta chains below all came from one sample that was sequenced in a study of early T cells in non-severe SARS-CoV-2 infection. From the 5' RACE reads, TCRdb called clonotypes with MiXCR, one entry per CDR3 protein. The sample consists of 45,000 to 75,000 distinct CDR3 sequences, around 5.6% of them appearing once. Material for sequencing was whole blood. The receptors stem from an adult who was a healthcare worker with PCR-confirmed SARS-CoV-2 infection or an uninfected control (not recorded which).

In its sample, this clonotype was seen a few times. The chain couples TRBV6-1 to TRBJ2-6, with D hard to call. The CDR3 runs to 15 residues. Trimming took off 5 bases at V and 2 bases at J, with 10 bases between the two ends. CDR1 is MNHNS and CDR2 is SASEGT in the germline V gene. The DNA for the CDR3 is TGTGCCAGCAGTCAGGTATCTGCTGGGGCCAACGTCCTGACTTTC. It is translated as CASSQVSAGANVLTF.

A few counts support this clonotype. This sequence joins TRBV7-6 and TRBJ2-2, with TRBD1 as a possible D gene (6 bases). The CDR3 has 16 amino acids. V was cut by 0 bases and J by 0 bases, with 8 bases left in between. Germline CDR1 reads SGHVS; CDR2 reads FNYEAQ. The DNA of the CDR3 is TGTGCCAGCAGCTTAGCCCGACAGGCGAACACCGGGGAGCTGTTTTTT. Amino acids: CASSLARQANTGELFF.

Ten or more counts support this clonotype. V and J are TRBV7-8 and TRBJ2-3; 7 nucleotides match TRBD1. V lost 4 bases to trimming and J lost 2 bases; unmatched junction nucleotides: 3. CDR3 length: 14 residues. The germline CDR1 and CDR2 sequences are SGHVS and FQNEAQ. CDR3 sequence reads: CASSWDSATDTQYF. As DNA, the CDR3 is TGTGCCAGCAGCTGGGACAGCGCCACAGATACGCAGTATTTT.

A few counts support this clonotype. The rearrangement links TRBV5-6 to TRBJ2-1; no definite D call. The germline CDR1 and CDR2 sequences are SGHDT and YYEEEE. V lost 0 bases and J lost 5, with 12 bases in between. This CDR3 is 15 amino acids long. CDR3 DNA sequence: TGTGCCAGCAGCTTGGTGGGCAGATCCAACAATGAGCAGTTCTTC. It specifies CASSLVGRSNNEQFF.

In its sample, this clonotype was seen a few times. V gene TRBV20-1 combines with J gene TRBJ2-7, with 11 nucleotides matching TRBD2. The CDR3 length is 15 residues. Germline CDR1 DFQATT, CDR2 SNEGSKA (reference sequence). The J segment lost 2 bases and the V segment lost 2 bases, leaving 5 bases of the junction unmatched. This CDR3 is CSARLAGGQPYEQYF. CDR3 sequence (DNA): TGCAGTGCTAGACTAGCGGGGGGTCAACCCTACGAGCAGTACTTC.

This chain joins TRBV20-1 and TRBJ2-7, with 10 bases lining up with TRBD1. CDR3 length: 16 amino acids. The germline CDR1 and CDR2 sequences are DFQATT and SNEGSKA (reference sequence). The V and J ends lost 0 bases and 5 bases, in that order; junction bases with no gene match: 10. Here the CDR3 DNA reads TGCAGTGCTAGAGACTTAGGGACAGGGGTTAGGAACGAGCAGTACTTC. Its protein product is CSARDLGTGVRNEQYF.

There are many counts of this clonotype. J is TRBJ2-1 and V is TRBV6-2 or TRBV6-3, with D perhaps matching TRBD1 (5 bases). This CDR3 contains 14 residues. V shed 2 bases and J shed 0 bases, with 5 bases lying between them. Germline-derived CDR1 and CDR2 are MNHEY and SVGEGT. Written as DNA, the CDR3 is TGTGCCAGCAGTTACAGGGGCTCCTACAATGAGCAGTTCTTC. Protein: CASSYRGSYNEQFF.

This clonotype has just a few counts. This CDR3 reads CASSTASNSPLHF. The CDR3 region has the DNA TGTGCCAGCAGCACCGCGAGCAATTCACCCCTCCACTTT. This chain links TRBV5-4 with TRBJ1-6; D gene ambiguous. V shed 4 bases and J shed 7 bases, with 9 bases lying between them. Germline V lookup: CDR1 SGHNT, CDR2 YYREEE (reference sequence). The CDR3 spans 13 residues.

Details on this clonotype: The junction differs from germline at one of its ends, possibly a read error. The chain combines TRBV5-1 with TRBJ1-1; TRBD1 matches 7 bases. Germline CDR1 is SGHRS and CDR2 is YFSETQ. CDR3 length equals 14 residues. The CDR3 nucleotides are TGCGCCAGCAGCTCTCCACAGGGGAACCCTGAAGCTTTCTTT. It codes for CASSSPQGNPEAFF.

Comment on this clonotype: The DNA is left out, because the CDR3 cannot be placed on it with certainty; the CDR3 is given as TCRdb lists it. The J gene is TRBJ1-4, the V gene TRBV15. Germline loops: CDR1 LNHNV, CDR2 YYDKDF (reference sequence). With termini counted, the CDR3 has 15 amino acids. CDR3 protein: CATSRADIKGKNCFF.

The V call is TRBV29-1, the J call TRBJ2-5; the D gene is possibly TRBD2 (5 bases). CDR1 is SQVTM and CDR2 is ANQGSEA in the germline V gene. The V gene lost 8 bases and the J gene lost 3 bases, with 13 bases spanning the gap. The CDR3 runs to 12 residues. This CDR3 reads CSSEWGEETQYF. The CDR3 coding sequence is TGCAGCTCCGAGTGGGGAGAAGAGACCCAGTACTTC.

The chain employs TRBV27 and TRBJ2-1; 12 bases are shared with TRBD2. The junction had 7 bases not matched to a gene; V was cut back by 5 bases and J by 8 bases. The CDR3 is made up of 15 amino acids. Germline V lookup: CDR1 MNHEY, CDR2 SMNVEV (reference sequence). This CDR3 is CASSPASGGADEQFF. DNA for the CDR3: TGTGCCAGCAGTCCTGCTAGCGGGGGGGCCGATGAGCAGTTCTTC.

The J gene is TRBJ2-5, the V gene TRBV2, with TRBD1 as a possible D gene (6 bases). The CDR3 totals 12 residues. CDR1 and CDR2 (germline): SNHLY, FYNNEI. Trimming removed 5 bases at V and 5 bases at J, with 9 bases between. The DNA of the CDR3 is TGTGCCAGCAGTCCAGGGGTTGAGACCCAGTACTTC. This encodes CASSPGVETQYF.

Of note for this clonotype: A much more abundant neighbour one base away suggests this may be a read error. The chain has TRBV4-3 and TRBJ2-7; TRBD1 might be the D (6 bases). The V end was cut by 0 bases, the J end by 0 bases, with 12 bases between. This CDR3 contains 16 residues. CDR1 LGHNA and CDR2 YSLEER come from the germline V gene. This chain's CDR3 is CASSQDPGAVSYEQYF. The CDR3, as DNA: TGCGCCAGCAGCCAAGATCCAGGGGCGGTCTCCTACGAGCAGTACTTC.

The V gene is TRBV19, the J gene TRBJ2-1, with 11 nucleotides matching TRBD2. The V and J ends lost 5 bases and 13 bases, in that order; junction bases with no gene match: 7. The CDR3 has 13 residues. CDR1 is LNHDA and CDR2 is SQIVND in the germline V gene (reference sequence). In nucleotides, the CDR3 is TGTGCCAGTAGTGTTTGGGGACTAGCGGACCAGTTCTTC. Protein product: CASSVWGLADQFF.

This clonotype has ten or more counts. The chain combines TRBV7-3 with TRBJ2-7; 7 positions agree with TRBD1. Germline values: CDR1 SGHTA, CDR2 FQGTGA. The V gene end was trimmed by 2 bases and the J gene end by 2 bases; junction bases not matched to a gene: 9. The CDR3 covers 16 residues. As DNA, the CDR3 is TGTGCCAGCAGCTTAGGCGCCGCCGGGACAGCCTACGAGCAGTACTTC. Protein product: CASSLGAAGTAYEQYF.

Many counts were recorded for this clonotype. This chain connects TRBV11-2 to TRBJ2-1; D may be TRBD1 or TRBD2 (5 bases each). Germline lookup yields CDR1 SGHAT and CDR2 FQNNGV. Trimming removed 2 bases from V and 6 bases from J, with 11 bases in between. This CDR3 region has 14 residues. The CDR3 nucleotides are TGTGCCAGCAGCTTAACGGGGCGAATCAATGAGCAGTTCTTC. Amino acids: CASSLTGRINEQFF.

This clonotype was seen ten or more times. V is TRBV5-1 and J is TRBJ1-5; D gene ambiguous. Trimming pared 0 bases from V and 6 bases from J, leaving 4 bases between. There are 12 residues in the CDR3. CDR1 and CDR2 (germline): SGHRS, YFSETQ. CDR3 DNA sequence: TGCGCCAGCAGCTTGGACGGTCAGCCCCAGCATTTT. It codes for CASSLDGQPQHF.

This clonotype was observed a handful of times. This chain uses TRBV24-1 with TRBJ2-1, with D tentatively TRBD1 or TRBD2 (5 bases each). Trimming cost V 3 bases and J 7 bases, with 15 bases left between them. The germline V gene has CDR1 KGHDR and CDR2 SFDVKD. This CDR3 contains 15 residues. The CDR3 reads CATSDRGEGSNEQFF. CDR3 sequence (DNA): TGTGCCACCAGTGATCGAGGAGAGGGGTCGAATGAGCAGTTCTTC.

The chain has TRBV4-2 and TRBJ2-2; TRBD1 aligns across 7 bases. J gave up 0 bases and V 2 bases, and 3 bases lay outside the gene matches. The CDR3 is 16 amino acids. Germline lookup yields CDR1 LGHNA and CDR2 YNFKEQ. The CDR3 loop is CASSQYTGANTGELFF. The CDR3 region has the DNA TGTGCCAGCAGCCAATATACAGGGGCGAACACCGGGGAGCTGTTTTTT.

This clonotype was counted at least ten times. This chain joins TRBV6-5 and TRBJ2-7; 8 bases are shared with TRBD2. V dropped 7 bases and J dropped 7; count of bases not matched to a gene: 18. CDR1 is MNHEY and CDR2 is SVGAGI in the germline V gene. The CDR3 runs 16 residues. Here the CDR3 reads CASTPHRPSGHPEQYF. The CDR3 bases are TGTGCCAGCACCCCCCACCGGCCTAGCGGGCACCCGGAGCAGTACTTC.

Comments on this clonotype: A clone one base away is much larger, so this may be a read error. The conserved closing phenylalanine or tryptophan is absent in this CDR3, likely reflecting a read error. The V call is TRBV20-1, the J call TRBJ2-7, with 11 nucleotides matching TRBD2. This CDR3 is built from 15 residues. Germline CDR1 DFQATT, CDR2 SNEGSKA (reference sequence). The ends lost 6 bases at V and 4 bases at J; junction bases unmatched: 11. The CDR3 is CSARRLAGGFYEQYS. CDR3 bases: TGCAGTGCCAGAAGGCTAGCGGGGGGCTTTTACGAGCAGTACTCC.

This clonotype showed up many times. This chain links TRBV11-2 with TRBJ2-7, with TRBD1 matching 7 bases. V lost 5 bases and J lost 2; bases outside the gene matches: 6. The CDR3 is 14 residues long. Germline values: CDR1 SGHAT, CDR2 FQNNGV. The CDR3 is CASSPGGPPYEQYF. For the CDR3, the DNA is TGTGCCAGCAGCCCAGGGGGTCCTCCCTACGAGCAGTACTTC.

Ten or more counts support this clonotype. The chain uses TRBV20-1 and TRBJ2-3, with D tentatively TRBD2 (5 bases). The CDR3 has 11 residues. Germline loops: CDR1 DFQATT, CDR2 SNEGSKA (reference sequence). Trimming pared 6 bases from V and 6 bases from J, leaving 10 bases between. The CDR3 DNA is TGCAGTGCACATAGAGGGGATACGCAGTATTTT. Its translation: CSAHRGDTQYF.

V is TRBV20-1 and J is TRBJ2-7, with D perhaps matching TRBD1 (6 bases). Germline V gives CDR1 DFQATT, CDR2 SNEGSKA (reference sequence). This CDR3 is built from 14 residues. V dropped 5 bases and J dropped 5 bases, with 19 bases sitting between them. The CDR3 DNA reads as TGCAGTGCTTCAAACCAGGGGCTTCTCGACGAGCAGTACTTC. This codes for CSASNQGLLDEQYF.